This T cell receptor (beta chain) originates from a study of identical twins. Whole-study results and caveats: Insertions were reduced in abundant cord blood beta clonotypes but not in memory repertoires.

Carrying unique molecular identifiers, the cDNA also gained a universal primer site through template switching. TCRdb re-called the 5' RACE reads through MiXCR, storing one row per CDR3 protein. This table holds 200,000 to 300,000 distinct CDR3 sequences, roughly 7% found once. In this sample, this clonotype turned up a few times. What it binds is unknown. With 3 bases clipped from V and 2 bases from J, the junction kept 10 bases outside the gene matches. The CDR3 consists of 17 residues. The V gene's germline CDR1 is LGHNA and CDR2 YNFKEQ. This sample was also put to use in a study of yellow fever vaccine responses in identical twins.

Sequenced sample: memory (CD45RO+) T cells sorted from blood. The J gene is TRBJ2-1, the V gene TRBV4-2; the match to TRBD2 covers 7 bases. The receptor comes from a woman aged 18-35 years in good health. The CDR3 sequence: CASSQLERGDPYNEQFF. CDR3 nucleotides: TGTGCCAGCAGCCAGTTAGAACGGGGGGACCCCTACAATGAGCAGTTCTTC.